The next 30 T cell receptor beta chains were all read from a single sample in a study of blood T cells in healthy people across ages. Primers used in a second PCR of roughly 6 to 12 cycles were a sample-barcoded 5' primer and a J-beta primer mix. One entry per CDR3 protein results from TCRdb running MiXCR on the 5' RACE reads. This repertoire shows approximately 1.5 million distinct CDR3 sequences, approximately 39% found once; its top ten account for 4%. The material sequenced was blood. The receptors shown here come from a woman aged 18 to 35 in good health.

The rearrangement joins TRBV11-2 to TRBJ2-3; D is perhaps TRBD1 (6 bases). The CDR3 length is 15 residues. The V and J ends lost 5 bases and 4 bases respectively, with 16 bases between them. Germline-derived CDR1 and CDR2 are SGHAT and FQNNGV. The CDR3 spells CASSTLQQGPDTQYF. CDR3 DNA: TGTGCCAGCAGCACCTTACAACAGGGCCCAGATACGCAGTATTTT.

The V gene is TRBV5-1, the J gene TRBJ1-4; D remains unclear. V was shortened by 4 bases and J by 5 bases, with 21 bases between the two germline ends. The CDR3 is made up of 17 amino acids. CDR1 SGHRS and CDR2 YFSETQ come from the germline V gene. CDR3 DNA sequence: TGCGCCAGCAGCATCCGTTCCGGCAGCAGCTCGAATGAAAAACTGTTTTTT. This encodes CASSIRSGSSSNEKLFF.

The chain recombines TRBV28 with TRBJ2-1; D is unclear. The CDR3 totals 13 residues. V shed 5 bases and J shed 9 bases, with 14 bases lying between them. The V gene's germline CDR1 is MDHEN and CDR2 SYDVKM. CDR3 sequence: CASSLSYSGEQFF. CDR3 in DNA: TGTGCCAGCAGTCTATCCTACTCTGGTGAGCAGTTCTTC.

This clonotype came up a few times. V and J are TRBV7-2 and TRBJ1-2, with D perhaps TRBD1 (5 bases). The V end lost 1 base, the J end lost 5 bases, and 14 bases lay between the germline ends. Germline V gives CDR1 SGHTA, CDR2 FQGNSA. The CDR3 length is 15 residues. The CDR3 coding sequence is TGTGCCAGCAGCTTAGGGATGGGGGTGGCTTATGGCTACACCTTC. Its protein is CASSLGMGVAYGYTF.

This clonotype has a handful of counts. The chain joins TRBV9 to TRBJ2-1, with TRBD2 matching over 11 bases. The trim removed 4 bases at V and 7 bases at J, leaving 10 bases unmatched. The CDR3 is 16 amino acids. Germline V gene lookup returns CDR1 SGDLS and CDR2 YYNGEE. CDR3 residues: CASSSNLAGGHNEQFF. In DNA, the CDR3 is TGTGCCAGCAGCTCCAATTTAGCGGGGGGGCATAATGAGCAGTTCTTC.

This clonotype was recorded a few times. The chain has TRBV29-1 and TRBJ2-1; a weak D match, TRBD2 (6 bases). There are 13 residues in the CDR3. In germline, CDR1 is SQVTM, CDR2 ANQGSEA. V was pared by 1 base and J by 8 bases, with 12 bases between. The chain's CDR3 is CSVEGRLVDEQFF. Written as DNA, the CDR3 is TGCAGCGTTGAAGGACGACTAGTCGATGAGCAGTTCTTC.

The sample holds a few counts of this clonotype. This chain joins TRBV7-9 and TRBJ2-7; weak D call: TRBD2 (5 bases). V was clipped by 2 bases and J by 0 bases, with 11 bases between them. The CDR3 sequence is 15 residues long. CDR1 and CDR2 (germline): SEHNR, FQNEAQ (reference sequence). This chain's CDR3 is CASSLKGGSSYEQYF. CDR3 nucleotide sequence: TGTGCCAGCAGCTTAAAGGGTGGGAGCTCCTACGAGCAGTACTTC.

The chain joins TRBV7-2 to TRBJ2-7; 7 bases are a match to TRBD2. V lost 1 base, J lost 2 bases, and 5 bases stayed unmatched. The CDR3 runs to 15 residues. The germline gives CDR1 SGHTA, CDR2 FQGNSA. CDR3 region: CASSLDGTNAYEQYF. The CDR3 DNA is TGTGCCAGCAGCTTAGACGGGACTAACGCCTACGAGCAGTACTTC.

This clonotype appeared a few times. Here the CDR3 reads CATSDWNLGLAGDHNEQFF. The CDR3 DNA sequence: TGTGCCACCAGTGATTGGAACCTGGGACTAGCGGGAGACCACAATGAGCAGTTCTTC. The V gene is TRBV24-1, the J gene TRBJ2-1; TRBD2 agrees at 14 bases. J gave up 5 bases and V 2 bases, and 10 bases lay outside the gene matches. CDR3 length: 19 amino acids. Germline CDR1 is KGHDR and CDR2 is SFDVKD.

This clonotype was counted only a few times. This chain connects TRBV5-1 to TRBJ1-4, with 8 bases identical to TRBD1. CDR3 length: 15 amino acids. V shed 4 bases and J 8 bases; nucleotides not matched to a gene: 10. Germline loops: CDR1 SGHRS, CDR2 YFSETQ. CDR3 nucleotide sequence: TGCGCCAGCAGCCCGTGGGGGACAGGATTCGAAAAACTGTTTTTT. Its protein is CASSPWGTGFEKLFF.

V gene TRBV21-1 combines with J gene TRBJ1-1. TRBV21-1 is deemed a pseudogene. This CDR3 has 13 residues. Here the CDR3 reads CAGSKSVITEAFF. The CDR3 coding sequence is TGTGCCGGCAGCAAATCTGTAATCACTGAAGCTTTCTTT.

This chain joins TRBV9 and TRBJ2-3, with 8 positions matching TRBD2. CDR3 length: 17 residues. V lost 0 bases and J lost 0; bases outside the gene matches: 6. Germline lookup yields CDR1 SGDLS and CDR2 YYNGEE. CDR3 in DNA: TGTGCCAGCAGCGTAGAGGGTAGCGGGATAAGCACAGATACGCAGTATTTT. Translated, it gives CASSVEGSGISTDTQYF.

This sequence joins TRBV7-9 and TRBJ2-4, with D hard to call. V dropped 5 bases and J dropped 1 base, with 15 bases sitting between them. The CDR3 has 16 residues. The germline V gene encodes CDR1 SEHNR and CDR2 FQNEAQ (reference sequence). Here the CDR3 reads CASSPSAYSAKNIQYF. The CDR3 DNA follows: TGTGCCAGCAGCCCGTCGGCTTATAGTGCCAAAAACATTCAGTACTTC. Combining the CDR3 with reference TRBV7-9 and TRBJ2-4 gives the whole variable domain DTGVSQNPRHKITKRGQNVTFRCDPISEHNRLYWYRQTLGQGPEFLTYFQNEAQLEKSRLLSDRFSAERPKGSFSTLEIQRTEQGDSAMYLCASSPSAYSAKNIQYFGAGTRLSVL.

This CDR3 is CASSWELAGADTQYF. CDR3 DNA sequence: TGTGCCAGCAGCTGGGAGCTAGCGGGAGCAGATACGCAGTATTTT. This rearrangement joins TRBV7-2 to TRBJ2-3; TRBD2 matches at 10 bases. This CDR3 is built from 15 residues. Looked up from germline, CDR1 is SGHTA and CDR2 is FQGNSA. V lost 4 bases to trimming and J lost 4 bases; unmatched junction nucleotides: 5.

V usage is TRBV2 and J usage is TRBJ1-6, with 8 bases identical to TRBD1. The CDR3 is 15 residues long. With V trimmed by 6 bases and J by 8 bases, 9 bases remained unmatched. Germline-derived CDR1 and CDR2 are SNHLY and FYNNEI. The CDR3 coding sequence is TGTGCCAGCAGCCTCTCGACAGGGGATTATTCACCCCTCCACTTT. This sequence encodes CASSLSTGDYSPLHF.

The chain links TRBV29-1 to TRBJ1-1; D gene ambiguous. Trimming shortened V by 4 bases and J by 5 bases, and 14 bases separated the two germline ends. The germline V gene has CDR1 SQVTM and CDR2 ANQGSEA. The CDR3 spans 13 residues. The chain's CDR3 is CSVGRSQNTEAFF. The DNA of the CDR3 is TGCAGCGTTGGCCGGAGCCAGAATACTGAAGCTTTCTTT.

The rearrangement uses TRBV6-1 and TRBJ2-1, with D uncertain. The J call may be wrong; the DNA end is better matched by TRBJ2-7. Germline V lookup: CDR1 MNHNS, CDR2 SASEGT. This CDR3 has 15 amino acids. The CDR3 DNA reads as TGTGCCAGCAGTGAAGGAGGTGCCTCCTACAATGAGCAGTACTTC. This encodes CASSEGGASYNEQYF.

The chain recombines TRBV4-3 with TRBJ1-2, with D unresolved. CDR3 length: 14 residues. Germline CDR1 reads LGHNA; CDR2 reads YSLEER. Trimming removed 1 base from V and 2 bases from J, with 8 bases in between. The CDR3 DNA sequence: TGCGCCAGCAGCCAAGCTAGATTCAACTATGGCTACACCTTC. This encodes CASSQARFNYGYTF.

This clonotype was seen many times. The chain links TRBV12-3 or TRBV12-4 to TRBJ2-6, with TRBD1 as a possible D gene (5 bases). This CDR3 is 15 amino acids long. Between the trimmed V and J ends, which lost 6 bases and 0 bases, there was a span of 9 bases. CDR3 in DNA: TGTGCCAGCAGGGACATTCGCTCTGGGGCCAACGTCCTGACTTTC. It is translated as CASRDIRSGANVLTF.

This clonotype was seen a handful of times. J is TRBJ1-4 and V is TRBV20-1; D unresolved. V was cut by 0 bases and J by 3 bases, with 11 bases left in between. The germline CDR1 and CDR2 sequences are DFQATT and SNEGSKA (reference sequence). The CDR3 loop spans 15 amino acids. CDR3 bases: TGCAGTGCTAGAGACCTGGGCGGAGCTAATGAAAAACTGTTTTTT. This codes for CSARDLGGANEKLFF.

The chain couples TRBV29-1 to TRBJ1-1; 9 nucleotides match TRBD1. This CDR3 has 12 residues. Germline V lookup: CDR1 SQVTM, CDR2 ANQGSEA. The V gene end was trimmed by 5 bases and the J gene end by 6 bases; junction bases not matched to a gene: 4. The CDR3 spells CSVNRGPAEAFF. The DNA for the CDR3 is TGCAGCGTTAACAGGGGGCCCGCTGAAGCTTTCTTT.

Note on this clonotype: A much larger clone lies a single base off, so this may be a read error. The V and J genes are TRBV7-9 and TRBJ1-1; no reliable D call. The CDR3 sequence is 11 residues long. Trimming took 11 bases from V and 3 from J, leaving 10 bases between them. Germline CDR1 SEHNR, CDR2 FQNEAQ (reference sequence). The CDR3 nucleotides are TGTGCCGGCACCGGTTACACTGAAGCTTTCTTT. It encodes CAGTGYTEAFF. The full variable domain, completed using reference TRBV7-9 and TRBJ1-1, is DTGVSQNPRHKITKRGQNVTFRCDPISEHNRLYWYRQTLGQGPEFLTYFQNEAQLEKSRLLSDRFSAERPKGSFSTLEIQRTEQGDSAMYLCAGTGYTEAFFGQGTRLTVV.

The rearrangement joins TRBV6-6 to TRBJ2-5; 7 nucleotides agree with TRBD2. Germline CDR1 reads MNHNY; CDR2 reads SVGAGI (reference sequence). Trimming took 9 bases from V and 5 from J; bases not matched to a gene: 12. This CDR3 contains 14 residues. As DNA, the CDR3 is TGTGCCAGTATCCCGGGACTATTGTCGGAGACCCAGTACTTC. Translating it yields CASIPGLLSETQYF.

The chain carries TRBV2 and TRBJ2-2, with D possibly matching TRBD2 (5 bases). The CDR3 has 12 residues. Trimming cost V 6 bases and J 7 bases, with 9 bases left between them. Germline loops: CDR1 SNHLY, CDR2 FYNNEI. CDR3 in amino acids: CASRKEGGELFF. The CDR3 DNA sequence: TGTGCCAGCAGGAAAGAGGGCGGGGAGCTGTTTTTT. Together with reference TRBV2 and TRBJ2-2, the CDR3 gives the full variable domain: EPEVTQTPSHQVTQMGQEVILRCVPISNHLYFYWYRQILGQKVEFLVSFYNNEISEKSEIFDDQFSVERPDGSNFTLKIRSTKLEDSAMYFCASRKEGGELFFGEGSRLTVL.

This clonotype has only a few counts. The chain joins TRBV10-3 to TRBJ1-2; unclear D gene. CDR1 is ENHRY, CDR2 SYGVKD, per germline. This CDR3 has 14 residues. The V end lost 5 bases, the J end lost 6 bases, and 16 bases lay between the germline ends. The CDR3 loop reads CAISPAGFKDGYTF. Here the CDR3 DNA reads TGTGCCATCAGTCCGGCCGGTTTTAAGGATGGCTACACCTTC.

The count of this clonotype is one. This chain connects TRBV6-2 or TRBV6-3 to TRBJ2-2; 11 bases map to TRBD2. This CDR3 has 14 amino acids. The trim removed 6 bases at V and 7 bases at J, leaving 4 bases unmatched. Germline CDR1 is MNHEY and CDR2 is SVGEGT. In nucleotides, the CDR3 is TGTGCCAGCAGAAGACTAGCGGGGAGCGGGGAGCTGTTTTTT. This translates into CASRRLAGSGELFF.

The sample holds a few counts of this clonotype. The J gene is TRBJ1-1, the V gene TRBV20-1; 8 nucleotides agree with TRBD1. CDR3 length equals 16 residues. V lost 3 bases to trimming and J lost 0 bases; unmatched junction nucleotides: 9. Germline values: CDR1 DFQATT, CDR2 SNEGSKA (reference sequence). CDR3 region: CSASTPRQGLNTEAFF. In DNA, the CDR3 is TGCAGTGCTAGCACCCCTCGACAGGGGTTGAACACTGAAGCTTTCTTT.

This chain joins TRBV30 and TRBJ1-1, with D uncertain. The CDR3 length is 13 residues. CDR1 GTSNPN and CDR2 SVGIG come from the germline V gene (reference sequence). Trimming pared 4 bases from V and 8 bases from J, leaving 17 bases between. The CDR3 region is CAWMRGFRAEAFF. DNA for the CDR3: TGTGCCTGGATGCGAGGGTTTCGGGCAGAAGCTTTCTTT.

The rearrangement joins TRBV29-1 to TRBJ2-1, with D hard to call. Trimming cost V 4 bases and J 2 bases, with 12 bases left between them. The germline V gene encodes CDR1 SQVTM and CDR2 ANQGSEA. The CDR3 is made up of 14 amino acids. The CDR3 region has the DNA TGCAGCGTTGCTATAGGTGGCCCCTACAATGAGCAGTTCTTC. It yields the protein CSVAIGGPYNEQFF.

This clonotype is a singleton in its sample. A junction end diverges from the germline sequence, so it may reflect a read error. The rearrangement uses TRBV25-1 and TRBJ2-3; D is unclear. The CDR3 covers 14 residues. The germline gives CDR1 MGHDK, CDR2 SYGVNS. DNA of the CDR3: TGTGTCAGCAGTGACGTGGGTAGCTCGGATACGCAGTATTTT. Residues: CVSSDVGSSDTQYF.